This record looks at one T cell receptor beta chain sequence and its context. Its antigen is not known. The data derive from a study of immune evolution from preneoplasia to lung adenocarcinoma. General study results and limits: Later-stage lesions appeared to have more T cells, more diversity, less clonality. Top clone frequencies peaked in normal lung, apparently declining through invasive adenocarcinoma.

The junction had 11 bases not matched to a gene; V was cut back by 3 bases and J by 6 bases. Germline values: CDR1 SGHRS, CDR2 YFSETQ. This CDR3 is built from 16 residues. Resections took place in Japan or China from about 2014 to 2018. Two lung cancer pathologists independently confirmed each histologic diagnosis. TCRdb keeps only in-frame clones here, not all; method: immunoSEQ multiplex PCR. In the table there are around 7,400 clones, 70% to 80% of which are singletons. This receptor was identified in a person aged 65 to 79 with lung adenocarcinoma. Input material: FFPE minimally invasive lung adenocarcinoma tissue. The chain uses TRBV5-1 and TRBJ2-3; 9 bases are shared with TRBD1. This CDR3 reads CASSSRRGGTGDTQYF. The CDR3 DNA sequence: TGCGCCAGCAGCTCCAGGCGCGGAGGGACAGGGGATACGCAGTATTTT.